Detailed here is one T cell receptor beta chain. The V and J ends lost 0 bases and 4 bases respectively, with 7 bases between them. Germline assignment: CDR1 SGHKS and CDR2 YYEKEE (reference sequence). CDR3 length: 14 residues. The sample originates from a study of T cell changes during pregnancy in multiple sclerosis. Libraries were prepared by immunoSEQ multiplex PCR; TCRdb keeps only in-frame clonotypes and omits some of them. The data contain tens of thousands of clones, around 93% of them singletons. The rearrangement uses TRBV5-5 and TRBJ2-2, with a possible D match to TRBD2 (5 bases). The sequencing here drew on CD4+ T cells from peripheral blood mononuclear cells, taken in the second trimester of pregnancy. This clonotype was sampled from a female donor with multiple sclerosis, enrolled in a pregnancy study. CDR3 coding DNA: TGTGCCAGCAGCTTGGGAGGGATCACCGGGGAGCTGTTTTTT. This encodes CASSLGGITGELFF.